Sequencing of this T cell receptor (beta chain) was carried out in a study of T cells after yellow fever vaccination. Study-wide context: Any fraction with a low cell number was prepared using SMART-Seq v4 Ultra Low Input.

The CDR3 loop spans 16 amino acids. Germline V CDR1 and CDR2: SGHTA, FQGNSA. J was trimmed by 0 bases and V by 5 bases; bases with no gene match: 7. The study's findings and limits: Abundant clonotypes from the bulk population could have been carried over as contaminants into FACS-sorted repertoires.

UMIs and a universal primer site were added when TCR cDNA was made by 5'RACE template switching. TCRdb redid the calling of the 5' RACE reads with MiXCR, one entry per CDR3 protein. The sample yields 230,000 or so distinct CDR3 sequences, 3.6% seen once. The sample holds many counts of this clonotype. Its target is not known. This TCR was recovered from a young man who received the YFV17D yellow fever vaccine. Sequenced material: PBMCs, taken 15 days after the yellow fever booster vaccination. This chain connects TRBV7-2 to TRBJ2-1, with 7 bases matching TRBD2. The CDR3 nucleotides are TGTGCCAGCAGCCCGAGCGGGGTGAGCTCCTACAATGAGCAGTTCTTC. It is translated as CASSPSGVSSYNEQFF.